These 32 T cell receptor beta chains share one sample of origin, sequenced in a study of memory CD4+ T cells and cytomegalovirus serostatus. Here immunoSEQ multiplex PCR was the method, and the copy in TCRdb shows in-frame clones only, minus some. The table lists approximately 52,000 clones, roughly 78% of them singletons. The sort gate was single viable CD3+CD4+CD8-CD45RO+ cells for memory CD4+ T cells. The sequenced sample consisted of memory CD4+ T cells from blood. These receptors were taken from an adult in good health and CMV-seronegative.

To note about this clone: Other DNA sequences in the same sample also yield this CDR3. The chain is built from TRBV5-6 and TRBJ1-5, with 12 bases matching TRBD1. Per the germline V gene, CDR1 is SGHDT and CDR2 is YYEEEE. The V gene end was trimmed by 2 bases and the J gene end by 6 bases; junction bases not matched to a gene: 6. The CDR3 has 16 residues. In DNA form, the CDR3 reads TGTGCCAGCAGCTTCGGGACAGGGGGCGTAGGTCAGCCCCAGCATTTT. Its protein is CASSFGTGGVGQPQHF.

The V and J genes are TRBV5-1 and TRBJ2-2; D is tentatively TRBD1 or TRBD2 (5 bases each). Germline lookup yields CDR1 SGHRS and CDR2 YFSETQ. This CDR3 is built from 14 residues. Deletions cut 3 bases from V and 0 bases from J, with 6 bases between. CDR3 nucleotide sequence: TGCGCCAGCAGCTGGGACGCGAACACCGGGGAGCTGTTTTTT. Its protein is CASSWDANTGELFF.

The rearrangement joins TRBV27 to TRBJ2-5, with D perhaps given as TRBD1 or TRBD2 (7 bases each). The V gene lost 8 bases and the J gene lost 7 bases, with 17 bases spanning the gap. The CDR3 is 13 residues long. Germline loops: CDR1 MNHEY, CDR2 SMNVEV (reference sequence). CDR3 sequence (DNA): TGTGCCAGCTCTCAGGGGGGGTGGGCGACCCAGTACTTC. This translates into CASSQGGWATQYF.

Only one count was recorded for this clone. The chain joins TRBV28 to TRBJ1-5, with D uncertain. The CDR3 covers 16 residues. Trimming pared 3 bases from V and 4 bases from J, leaving 16 bases between. CDR1 MDHEN and CDR2 SYDVKM come from the germline V gene. CDR3 sequence (DNA): TGTGCCAGCAGTTTGACAAAGGTATTATGGAATCAGCCCCAGCATTTT. This translates into CASSLTKVLWNQPQHF.

The chain links TRBV10-3 to TRBJ2-1; 9 bases agree with TRBD2. Germline CDR1 is ENHRY and CDR2 is SYGVKD. The CDR3 extends over 16 amino acids. The V and J ends lost 2 bases and 9 bases, in that order; junction bases with no gene match: 11. The CDR3 reads CAISEQAGGLGGEQFF. The CDR3 nucleotides read TGTGCCATCAGTGAGCAAGCGGGGGGCCTGGGGGGTGAGCAGTTCTTC.

The CDR3 loop reads CASSFASGAETQYF. The CDR3 DNA sequence: TGTGCCAGCAGCTTCGCTAGCGGGGCGGAGACCCAGTACTTC. V gene TRBV5-4 combines with J gene TRBJ2-5, with 9 bases matching TRBD2. CDR1 and CDR2 (germline): SGHNT, YYREEE (reference sequence). The CDR3 totals 14 residues. The junction had 4 bases not matched to a gene; V was cut back by 2 bases and J by 5 bases.

Comments on this clone: The sample contains more than one DNA sequence encoding this CDR3. The chain links TRBV27 to TRBJ2-2; D gene ambiguous. The CDR3 has 12 residues. CDR1 is MNHEY and CDR2 is SMNVEV in the germline V gene (reference sequence). Trimming took 1 base from V and 6 from J, leaving 3 bases between them. CDR3 sequence: CASSLYPGELFF. DNA for the CDR3: TGTGCCAGCAGTTTATATCCCGGGGAGCTGTTTTTT.

Points on this clone: The junction and the germline gene differ at one end; a read error may be behind it. The chain carries TRBV2 and TRBJ2-3, with D possibly TRBD1 on 6 matching bases. Germline values: CDR1 SNHLY, CDR2 FYNNEI. The CDR3 spans 11 residues. The CDR3 region is CASSEGGTQYF. The CDR3 DNA is TGTGCCAGCAGCGAAGGGGGTACGCAGTATTTT.

The sample holds a few counts of this clone. CDR3: CASSVEPGPEMGYTF. The CDR3 region has the DNA TGTGCCAGCAGCGTAGAACCGGGGCCAGAGATGGGCTACACCTTC. This chain links TRBV9 with TRBJ1-2; D perhaps matches TRBD1 (5 bases). CDR3 length: 15 residues. Trimming left V 0 bases short and J 8 bases short, with 17 bases between. Germline CDR1 is SGDLS and CDR2 is YYNGEE.

This chain uses TRBV2 with TRBJ1-3; no definite D call. Trimming stripped 1 base from V and 2 bases from J, with 12 bases between. Germline lookup yields CDR1 SNHLY and CDR2 FYNNEI. The CDR3 extends over 16 amino acids. Here the CDR3 DNA reads TGTGCCAGCAGTGAAGGGACCCCAAGGGCTGGAAACACCATATATTTT. Translating it yields CASSEGTPRAGNTIYF.

The V and J genes are TRBV19 and TRBJ1-1; tentative D call: TRBD1 (5 bases). CDR1 and CDR2 (germline): LNHDA, SQIVND (reference sequence). Trimming took 2 bases from V and 6 from J, leaving 13 bases between them. CDR3 length: 14 residues. The CDR3 sequence is CASSIFGGGAEAFF. As DNA, the CDR3 is TGTGCCAGTAGTATATTCGGCGGAGGGGCTGAAGCTTTCTTT.

This clone was recorded a few times. The chain recombines TRBV6-5 with TRBJ1-3; D unresolved. CDR1 and CDR2 from the germline V gene are MNHEY and SVGAGI. CDR3 length: 14 residues. V was clipped by 7 bases and J by 4 bases, with 14 bases between them. CDR3 loop: CASKRSFEGNTIYF. In nucleotides, the CDR3 is TGTGCCAGCAAAAGGAGCTTCGAGGGAAACACCATATATTTT.

V is TRBV5-6 and J is TRBJ2-7; perhaps TRBD1 as D (6 bases). This CDR3 has 11 amino acids. The germline V gene has CDR1 SGHDT and CDR2 YYEEEE. V was shortened by 7 bases and J by 3 bases, with 8 bases between the two germline ends. CDR3 residues: CASQGNYEQYF. The CDR3 DNA sequence: TGTGCCAGCCAGGGGAACTACGAGCAGTACTTC.

The chain is built from TRBV4-2 and TRBJ1-6; D not resolved. V dropped 0 bases and J dropped 5 bases, with 8 bases sitting between them. The CDR3 is 15 residues long. The germline CDR1 and CDR2 sequences are LGHNA and YNFKEQ. The CDR3 is CASSQDGSHNSPLHF. In DNA, the CDR3 is TGTGCCAGCAGCCAAGATGGGTCCCATAATTCACCCCTCCACTTT.

The chain couples TRBV15 to TRBJ1-5, with 7 bases aligning to TRBD1. Germline-derived CDR1 and CDR2 are LNHNV and YYDKDF (reference sequence). The V segment lost 1 base and the J segment 1 base; nucleotides outside the gene matches: 10. There are 18 residues in the CDR3. The CDR3 region has the DNA TGTGCCACCAGCAGAGTCAACACAGGGGATTGGAGCAATCAGCCCCAGCATTTT. Its translation: CATSRVNTGDWSNQPQHF.

The gene calls are TRBV5-1 and TRBJ2-3, with a tentative D call TRBD2 (6 bases). V shed 4 bases and J shed 2 bases, with 14 bases lying between them. The germline V gene has CDR1 SGHRS and CDR2 YFSETQ. The CDR3 is made up of 15 amino acids. The CDR3 here is CASSPDGSTTDTQYF. CDR3 sequence (DNA): TGCGCCAGCAGCCCCGACGGGAGCACCACAGATACGCAGTATTTT.

The table lists this clone with a few counts. The gene calls are TRBV2 and TRBJ1-3, with D possibly matching TRBD1 (6 bases). The CDR3 has 13 amino acids. The germline CDR1 and CDR2 sequences are SNHLY and FYNNEI. The V and J ends lost 8 bases and 2 bases respectively, with 10 bases between them. The CDR3 here is CASGGSAGNTIYF. For the CDR3, the DNA is TGTGCCAGCGGGGGCAGTGCTGGAAACACCATATATTTT.

This clone was seen a single time. The chain has TRBV28 and TRBJ1-1; D is uncertain. Trimming pared 3 bases from V and 6 bases from J, leaving 11 bases between. Per germline, CDR1 MDHEN and CDR2 SYDVKM. The CDR3 contains 13 residues. The CDR3, as DNA: TGTGCCAGCAGTTTCGGCCGCCCGGCTGAAGCTTTCTTT. Amino acids: CASSFGRPAEAFF.

This chain links TRBV19 with TRBJ1-1; 7 bases are a match to TRBD1. The CDR3 consists of 14 residues. The germline V gene has CDR1 LNHDA and CDR2 SQIVND (reference sequence). The V and J ends lost 6 bases and 10 bases, in that order; junction bases with no gene match: 14. The chain's CDR3 is CASRYPNGQGGAFF. In nucleotides, the CDR3 is TGTGCCAGTAGATATCCAAATGGGCAGGGGGGAGCTTTCTTT. Complete variable domain (other parts from reference TRBV19 and TRBJ1-1): DGGITQSPKYLFRKEGQNVTLSCEQNLNHDAMYWYRQDPGQGLRLIYYSQIVNDFQKGDIAEGYSVSREKKESFPLTVTSAQKNPTAFYLCASRYPNGQGGAFFGQGTRLTVV.

The V and J genes are TRBV5-4 and TRBJ1-1, with a tentative D call TRBD1 (5 bases). From germline, CDR1 is SGHNT and CDR2 YYREEE (reference sequence). V lost 0 bases, J lost 1 base, and 16 bases lay in between. The CDR3 extends over 17 amino acids. This CDR3 is CASSLGTAGGRNTEAFF. The CDR3 DNA reads as TGTGCCAGCAGCTTGGGGACCGCGGGGGGTAGGAACACTGAAGCTTTCTTT.

V and J are TRBV7-8 and TRBJ2-3, with D hard to call. The length of the CDR3 is 16 residues. Trimming left V 5 bases short and J 3 bases short, with 18 bases between. Germline V gene sequence: CDR1 SGHVS, CDR2 FQNEAQ. This CDR3 is CASSIDRTYGTDTQYF. The CDR3 nucleotides read TGTGCCAGCAGCATCGACCGCACATACGGTACAGATACGCAGTATTTT.

V gene TRBV5-1 combines with J gene TRBJ1-4, with TRBD1 as a possible D gene (5 bases). Trimming took off 4 bases at V and 11 bases at J, with 15 bases between the two ends. The CDR3 is 13 residues long. CDR1 is SGHRS and CDR2 is YFSETQ in the germline V gene. In nucleotides, the CDR3 is TGCGCCAGCAGCGCCCTTGGGGGATTGAAACTGTTTTTT. It translates to CASSALGGLKLFF.

J is TRBJ2-3 and V is TRBV2; D gene ambiguous. V lost 8 bases and J lost 1, with 13 bases in between. This CDR3 spans 14 amino acids. CDR1 is SNHLY, CDR2 FYNNEI, per germline. The CDR3, as DNA: TGTGCCAGCCGCACACCGCAAGGCACAGATACGCAGTATTTT. As protein: CASRTPQGTDTQYF.

The chain recombines TRBV2 with TRBJ2-7, with TRBD2 matching over 7 bases. V trimming: 0 bases; J trimming: 4 bases; junction bases outside the gene matches: 12. Germline V gene data show CDR1 as SNHLY and CDR2 as FYNNEI. CDR3 length: 17 amino acids. The CDR3 bases are TGTGCCAGCAGTGAAGCCGTGGGGGGGGTTGGTGCGTACGAGCAGTACTTC. Residues: CASSEAVGGVGAYEQYF.

V gene TRBV9 combines with J gene TRBJ1-3, with D possibly TRBD1 on 5 matching bases. V was clipped by 0 bases and J by 8 bases, with 18 bases between them. Germline lookup yields CDR1 SGDLS and CDR2 YYNGEE. The CDR3 is made up of 16 amino acids. CDR3 DNA: TGTGCCAGCAGCGTAGGAGTCTCGGGGACCTCGGACACCATATATTTT. Protein product: CASSVGVSGTSDTIYF.

J is TRBJ1-4 and V is TRBV19; D gene uncertain. Between the trimmed V and J ends, which lost 0 bases and 10 bases, there was a span of 21 bases. The CDR3 spans 17 residues. CDR1 is LNHDA, CDR2 SQIVND, per germline (reference sequence). The CDR3 DNA sequence: TGTGCCAGTAGTATAGATCTATTGGTGGGAGGCAAAGGAAAACTGTTTTTT. It codes for CASSIDLLVGGKGKLFF.

The V call is TRBV2, the J call TRBJ1-2; 7 bases fit TRBD1. Germline loops: CDR1 SNHLY, CDR2 FYNNEI. This CDR3 spans 16 amino acids. V shed 1 base, J shed 2 bases, and the junction held 7 bases outside the gene matches. The DNA of the CDR3 is TGTGCCAGCAGTGAAGTCTCGACAGGGTGGAACTATGGCTACACCTTC. Protein: CASSEVSTGWNYGYTF.

This clone came up a few times. The chain couples TRBV6-6 to TRBJ1-1; no clear D gene. Per the germline V gene, CDR1 is MNHNY and CDR2 is SVGAGI (reference sequence). With 7 bases removed from V and 10 bases from J, the gap between germline ends came to 16 bases. CDR3 length: 12 residues. Here the CDR3 DNA reads TGTGCCAGCACCCACCCCGTTGTGGGAGCTTTCTTT. Translated, it gives CASTHPVVGAFF.

The chain recombines TRBV28 with TRBJ1-2, with 12 bases aligning to TRBD1. This CDR3 has 18 amino acids. Looked up from germline, CDR1 is MDHEN and CDR2 is SYDVKM. With 3 bases clipped from V and 2 bases from J, the junction kept 10 bases outside the gene matches. The CDR3 region has the DNA TGTGCCAGCAGTTTTAGCTTAGGGACAGGGGGCTTAAACTATGGCTACACCTTC. This gives the protein CASSFSLGTGGLNYGYTF.

The chain is built from TRBV2 and TRBJ1-6; no reliable D call. Germline V gives CDR1 SNHLY, CDR2 FYNNEI. Trimming took 3 bases from V and 14 from J, leaving 5 bases between them. This CDR3 contains 10 residues. CDR3: CASSEVALHF. CDR3 DNA: TGTGCCAGCAGTGAGGTTGCCCTCCACTTT.

The J gene is TRBJ2-7, the V gene TRBV11-2; D is undetermined. V lost 5 bases to trimming and J lost 0 bases, with 11 bases between them. Germline CDR1 and CDR2: SGHAT and FQNNGV. The CDR3 is 14 residues long. Written as DNA, the CDR3 is TGTGCCAGCAGCCCCGAACCCCGCTCCTACGAGCAGTACTTC. Its translation: CASSPEPRSYEQYF.

Turning to this clone: The junction and the germline gene differ at one end; a read error may be behind it. This specimen includes other DNA sequences encoding the same CDR3. The rearrangement links TRBV5-6 to TRBJ1-6; 7 nucleotides align to TRBD1. Germline-derived CDR1 and CDR2 are SGHDT and YYEEEE. The CDR3 is 14 amino acids. CDR3 bases: TGTGCCAGTAGCTCCGGGACAGTAGATTCACCCCTCCACTTT. It encodes CASSSGTVDSPLHF.